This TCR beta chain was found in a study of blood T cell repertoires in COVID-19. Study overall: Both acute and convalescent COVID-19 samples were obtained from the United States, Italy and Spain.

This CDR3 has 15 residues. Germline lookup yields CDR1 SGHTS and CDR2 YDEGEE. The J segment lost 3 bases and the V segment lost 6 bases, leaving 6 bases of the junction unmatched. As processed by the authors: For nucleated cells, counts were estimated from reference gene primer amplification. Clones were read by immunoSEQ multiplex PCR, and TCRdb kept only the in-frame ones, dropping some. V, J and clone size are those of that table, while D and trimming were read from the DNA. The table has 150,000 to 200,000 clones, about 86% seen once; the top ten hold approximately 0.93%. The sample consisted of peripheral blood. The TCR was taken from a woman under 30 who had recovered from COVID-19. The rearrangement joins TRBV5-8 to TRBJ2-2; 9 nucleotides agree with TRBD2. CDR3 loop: CASTPSGVYTGELFF. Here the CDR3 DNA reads TGTGCCAGCACCCCTAGCGGGGTTTACACCGGGGAGCTGTTTTTT.